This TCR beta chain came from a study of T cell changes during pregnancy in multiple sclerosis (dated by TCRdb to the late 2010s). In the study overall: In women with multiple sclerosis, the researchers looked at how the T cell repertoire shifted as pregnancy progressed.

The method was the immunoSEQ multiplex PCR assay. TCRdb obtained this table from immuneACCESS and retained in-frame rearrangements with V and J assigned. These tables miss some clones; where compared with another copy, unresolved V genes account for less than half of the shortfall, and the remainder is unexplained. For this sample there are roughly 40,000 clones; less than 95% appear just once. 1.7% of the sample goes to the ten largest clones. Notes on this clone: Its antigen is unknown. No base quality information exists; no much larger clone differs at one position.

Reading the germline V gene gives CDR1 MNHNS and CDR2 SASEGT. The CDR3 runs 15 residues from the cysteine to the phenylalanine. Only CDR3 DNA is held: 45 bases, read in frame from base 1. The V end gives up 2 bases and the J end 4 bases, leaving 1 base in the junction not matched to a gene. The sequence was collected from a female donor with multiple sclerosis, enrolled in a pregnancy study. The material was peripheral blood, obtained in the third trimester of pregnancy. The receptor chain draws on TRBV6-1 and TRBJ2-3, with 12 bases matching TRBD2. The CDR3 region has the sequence CASSELAGGPDTQYF. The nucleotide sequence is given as TGTGCCAGCAGTGAACTAGCGGGGGGGCCAGATACGCAGTATTTT.